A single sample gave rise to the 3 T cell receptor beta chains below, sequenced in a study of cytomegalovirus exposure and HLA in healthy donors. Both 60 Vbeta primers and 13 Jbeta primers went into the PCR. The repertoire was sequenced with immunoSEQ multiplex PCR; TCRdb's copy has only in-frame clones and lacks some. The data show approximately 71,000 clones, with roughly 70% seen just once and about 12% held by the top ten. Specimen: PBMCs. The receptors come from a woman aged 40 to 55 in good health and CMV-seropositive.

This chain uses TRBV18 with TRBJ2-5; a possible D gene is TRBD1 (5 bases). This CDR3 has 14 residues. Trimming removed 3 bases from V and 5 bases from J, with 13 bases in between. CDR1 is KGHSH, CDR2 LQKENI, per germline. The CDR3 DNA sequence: TGTGCCAGCTCACCTCGACAGTCTGAGGAGACCCAGTACTTC. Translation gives CASSPRQSEETQYF.

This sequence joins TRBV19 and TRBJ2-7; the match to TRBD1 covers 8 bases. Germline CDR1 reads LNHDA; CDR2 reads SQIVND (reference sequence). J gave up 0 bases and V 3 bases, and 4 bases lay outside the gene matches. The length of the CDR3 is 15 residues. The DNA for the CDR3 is TGTGCCAGTAGTATTCGGACAGGGAGCTCCTACGAGCAGTACTTC. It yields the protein CASSIRTGSSYEQYF.

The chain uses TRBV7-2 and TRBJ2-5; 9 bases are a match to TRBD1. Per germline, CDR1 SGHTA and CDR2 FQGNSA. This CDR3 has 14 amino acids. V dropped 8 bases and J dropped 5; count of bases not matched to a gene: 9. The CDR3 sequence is CASRRTGVGETQYF. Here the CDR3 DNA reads TGTGCCAGCCGCAGGACAGGGGTCGGGGAGACCCAGTACTTC.